This TCR beta chain was documented in a study of PD-1 blockade in mismatch repair-deficient tumors. TCRs were sequenced from a few patients responding to pembrolizumab. V lost 6 bases, J lost 2 bases, and 4 bases stayed unmatched. This CDR3 region has 16 residues. Germline loops: CDR1 SGHNT, CDR2 YYREEE (reference sequence). TCRdb's copy holds only in-frame clones and misses some; the assay was immunoSEQ multiplex PCR. The sample lists more than 15,000 clones, roughly 80% occurring once. The chain links TRBV5-4 to TRBJ2-3, with TRBD2 matching over 15 bases. The sample was PBMCs, taken 4 weeks after starting pembrolizumab. This receptor was identified in an adult with mismatch repair-deficient cancer. Written as DNA, the CDR3 is TGTGCCAGCACCGGACTAGCGGGAGGGGTCACAGATACGCAGTATTTT. This encodes CASTGLAGGVTDTQYF.